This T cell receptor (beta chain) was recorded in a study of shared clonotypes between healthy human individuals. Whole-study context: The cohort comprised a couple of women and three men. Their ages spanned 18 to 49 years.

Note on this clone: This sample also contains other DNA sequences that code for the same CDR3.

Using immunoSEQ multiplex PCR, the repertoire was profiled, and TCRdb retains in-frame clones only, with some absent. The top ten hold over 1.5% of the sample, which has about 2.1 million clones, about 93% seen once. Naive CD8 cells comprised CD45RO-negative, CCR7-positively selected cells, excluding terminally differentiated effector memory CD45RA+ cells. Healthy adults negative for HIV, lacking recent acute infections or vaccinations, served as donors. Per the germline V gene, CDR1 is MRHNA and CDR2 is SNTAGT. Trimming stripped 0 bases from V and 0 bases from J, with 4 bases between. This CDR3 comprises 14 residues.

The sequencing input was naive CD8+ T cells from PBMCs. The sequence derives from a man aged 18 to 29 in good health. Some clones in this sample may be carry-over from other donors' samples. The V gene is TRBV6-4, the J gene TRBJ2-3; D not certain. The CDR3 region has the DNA TGTGCCAGCAGTGACTCTCGGAGCACAGATACGCAGTATTTT. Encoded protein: CASSDSRSTDTQYF.